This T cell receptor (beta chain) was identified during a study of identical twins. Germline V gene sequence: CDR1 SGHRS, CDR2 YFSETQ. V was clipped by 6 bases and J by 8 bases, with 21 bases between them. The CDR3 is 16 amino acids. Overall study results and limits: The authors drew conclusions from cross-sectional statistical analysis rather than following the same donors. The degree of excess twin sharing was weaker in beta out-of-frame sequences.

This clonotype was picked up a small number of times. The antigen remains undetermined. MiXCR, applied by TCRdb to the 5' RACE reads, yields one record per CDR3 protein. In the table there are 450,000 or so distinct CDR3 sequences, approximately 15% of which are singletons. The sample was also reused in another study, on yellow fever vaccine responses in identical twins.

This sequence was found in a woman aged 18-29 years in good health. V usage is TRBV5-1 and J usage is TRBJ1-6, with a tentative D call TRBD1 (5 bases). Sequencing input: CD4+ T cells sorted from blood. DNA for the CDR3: TGCGCCAGCAAGGAGGGCCAGGGCCAACGGGATTCACCCCTCCACTTT. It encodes CASKEGQGQRDSPLHF.